This T cell receptor beta chain was sequenced for a study of blood T cells in healthy people across ages. The V and J ends lost 5 bases and 3 bases respectively, with 19 bases between them. The CDR3 contains 16 residues. Per germline, CDR1 SGHTA and CDR2 FQGNSA. A second PCR of 7 to 11 cycles used a sample-barcoded 5' primer and a J-beta primer mix. MiXCR, applied by TCRdb to the 5' RACE reads, yields one record per CDR3 protein. The sample lists hundreds of thousands of distinct CDR3 sequences, roughly 41% occurring once. Every donor contributed about 10 milliliters of peripheral blood by blood draw.

The TCR was taken from a man at least 80 years old in good health. The chain has TRBV7-2 and TRBJ2-5; D might be TRBD1 or TRBD2, each matching 7 bases. The source material was blood. CDR3 DNA sequence: TGTGCCAGCAGCCCCTGGACTAGGGGGCCCAAAGAGACCCAGTACTTC. Amino acid sequence: CASSPWTRGPKETQYF.